What follows are 22 T cell receptor beta chains derived from one specimen sequenced in a study of T cells in Graves' hyperthyroidism and ophthalmopathy (dated by TCRdb to the late 2010s). Library method: multiplex PCR. Sequenced on an Illumina HiSeq 2000. The TCR beta CDR3 regions were amplified from the RNA transcripts. The first round of RT-PCR for the TCR CDR3 was performed with the HTBI primer set and the Qiagen OneStep RT-PCR kit. Using fastp trimming at Q25 and MiXCR clonotype assembly, TCRdb reanalyzed the public sequencing data and kept in-frame beta chains. Identical CDR3 proteins give one entry, which carries the most common genes and DNA. The sample table shows hundreds of thousands of distinct CDR3 sequences, and around 19% are seen once. The ten largest clones capture over 15% of the sample. The specimen was blood. All receptors derive from a woman aged 45-60 years with Graves' hyperthyroidism that later progressed to Graves' ophthalmopathy.

This clonotype was observed at least ten times. V usage is TRBV6-1 and J usage is TRBJ1-5; 7 positions agree with TRBD1. The germline V gene has CDR1 MNHNS and CDR2 SASEGT. Trimming took 7 bases from V and 7 from J; bases not matched to a gene: 7. CDR3 length: 13 amino acids. The CDR3 DNA reads TGTGCCAGCACCAGGGGGGATGGCCAGCCCCAGCATTTT. Translation: CASTRGDGQPQHF.

This clonotype was found a few times. The gene calls are TRBV12-3 or TRBV12-4 and TRBJ2-5; D is possibly TRBD1 (5 bases). The V end was cut by 3 bases, the J end by 5 bases, with 13 bases between. The length of the CDR3 is 14 residues. The CDR3 DNA follows: TGTGCCAGCAGTTTCCCCGGCCAGGGTGAGACCCAGTACTTC. Its protein product is CASSFPGQGETQYF.

This clonotype has a count of ten or more. The J gene is TRBJ1-2, the V gene TRBV2, with D uncertain. V lost 11 bases and J 4 bases, leaving 11 bases between the germline ends. The CDR3 runs to 11 residues. Per the germline V gene, CDR1 is SNHLY and CDR2 is FYNNEI. CDR3 sequence reads: CASTVSYGYTF. The CDR3, as DNA: TGTGCCTCGACGGTGAGCTATGGCTACACCTTC.

This clonotype came up many times. The chain carries TRBV11-2 and TRBJ2-5; 8 nucleotides agree with TRBD2. The CDR3 runs to 15 residues. V shed 3 bases, J shed 5 bases, and the junction held 8 bases outside the gene matches. Germline V CDR1 and CDR2: SGHAT, FQNNGV. CDR3 sequence (DNA): TGTGCCAGCAGCTTCCCGGGGGGGCTCGGGGAGACCCAGTACTTC. This translates into CASSFPGGLGETQYF.

The chain couples TRBV19 to TRBJ1-5, with D possibly TRBD1 on 5 matching bases. The germline V gene encodes CDR1 LNHDA and CDR2 SQIVND (reference sequence). This CDR3 contains 15 residues. Trimming shortened V by 3 bases and J by 7 bases, and 16 bases separated the two germline ends. CDR3 region: CASSMGVGGGQPQHF. CDR3 sequence (DNA): TGTGCCAGTAGTATGGGGGTCGGCGGGGGACAGCCCCAGCATTTT. Drawing the rest from reference TRBV19 and TRBJ1-5, the complete variable domain is DGGITQSPKYLFRKEGQNVTLSCEQNLNHDAMYWYRQDPGQGLRLIYYSQIVNDFQKGDIAEGYSVSREKKESFPLTVTSAQKNPTAFYLCASSMGVGGGQPQHFGDGTRLSIL.

There are a few counts of this clonotype. The V call is TRBV3-1, the J call TRBJ2-2; no firm D call. The germline V and J ends were trimmed by 4 bases and 1 base, with 13 bases remaining between them. The CDR3 consists of 16 residues. Germline V gene lookup returns CDR1 LGHDT and CDR2 YNNKEL (reference sequence). The CDR3 here is CASSPGGIGNTGELFF. The DNA for the CDR3 is TGTGCCAGCAGCCCGGGTGGAATTGGGAACACCGGGGAGCTGTTTTTT.

This clonotype was found many times. CDR3 in DNA: TGTGCCAGCAGCTACCCGGAGCGGGGGCTCGATGAGCAGTTCTTC. This encodes CASSYPERGLDEQFF. The chain has TRBV7-2 and TRBJ2-1, with 8 bases matching TRBD2. The CDR3 runs 15 residues. The germline gives CDR1 SGHTA, CDR2 FQGNSA. J was trimmed by 8 bases and V by 4 bases; bases with no gene match: 10.

V gene TRBV4-1 combines with J gene TRBJ2-5; 11 bases match TRBD1. Trimming cost V 0 bases and J 2 bases; bases outside gene matches: 5. This CDR3 has 17 amino acids. Per the germline V gene, CDR1 is MGHRA and CDR2 is YSYEKL. CDR3 amino acids: CASSQDPGQGAQETQYF. The CDR3 DNA sequence: TGCGCCAGCAGCCAAGATCCCGGACAGGGGGCTCAAGAGACCCAGTACTTC.

This clonotype showed up just a few times. V usage is TRBV6-2 or TRBV6-3 and J usage is TRBJ2-7; 8 nucleotides line up with TRBD1. CDR1 and CDR2 from the germline V gene are MNHEY and SVGEGT. CDR3 length equals 15 residues. Losses at the gene ends were 6 bases for V and 2 bases for J; bases not matched to a gene: 9. The CDR3 reads CASSRSGGRTYEQYF. The DNA for the CDR3 is TGTGCCAGCAGCCGTTCAGGGGGCCGGACCTACGAGCAGTACTTC.

This clonotype was counted between two and nine times. J is TRBJ2-7 and V is TRBV3-1; 7 nucleotides align to TRBD1. V trimming: 1 base; J trimming: 0 bases; junction bases outside the gene matches: 3. Germline V gene data show CDR1 as LGHDT and CDR2 as YNNKEL (reference sequence). The CDR3 consists of 15 residues. The CDR3 nucleotides read TGTGCCAGCAGCCAAGTCGGGACAGCCTCCTACGAGCAGTACTTC. Translating it yields CASSQVGTASYEQYF.

The chain joins TRBV27 to TRBJ1-2; perhaps TRBD1 as D (6 bases). The CDR3 has 14 amino acids. Deletions cut 6 bases from V and 8 bases from J, with 19 bases between. The germline gives CDR1 MNHEY, CDR2 SMNVEV (reference sequence). The DNA of the CDR3 is TGTGCCAGCAGCCTTGACGGGGGCTTTTGGGGCTACACCTTC. Its protein product is CASSLDGGFWGYTF.

This clonotype was observed at least ten times. The rearrangement uses TRBV14 and TRBJ2-7, with D possibly called TRBD1 or TRBD2 (5 bases each). V lost 0 bases, J lost 5 bases, and 14 bases lay in between. The CDR3 spans 15 residues. The germline CDR1 and CDR2 sequences are SGHDN and FVKESK. The CDR3 reads CASSQDGAESDEQYF. The CDR3 DNA reads as TGTGCCAGCAGCCAAGACGGGGCAGAAAGCGACGAGCAGTACTTC.

This clonotype was detected only a few times. The chain is built from TRBV7-3 and TRBJ1-2, with no clear D. This CDR3 is built from 14 residues. Germline CDR1 and CDR2: SGHTA and FQGTGA. With 2 bases removed from V and 6 bases from J, the gap between germline ends came to 13 bases. The CDR3 DNA reads as TGTGCCAGCAGCTTAGTTCCCTCTGGGGATGGCTACACCTTC. This sequence encodes CASSLVPSGDGYTF.

This clonotype was observed a handful of times. This sequence joins TRBV11-2 and TRBJ1-1, with D uncertain. Trimming removed 5 bases from V and 0 bases from J, with 7 bases in between. The CDR3 runs to 13 residues. CDR1 and CDR2 from the germline V gene are SGHAT and FQNNGV. CDR3 bases: TGTGCCAGCAGCCTTCACATGAACACTGAAGCTTTCTTT. This gives the protein CASSLHMNTEAFF.

Turning to this clonotype: This clone may be a read error of a much larger clone one base away. The CDR3 spells CASGRYGQGASTGYEQFF. The CDR3 DNA follows: TGTGCCAGCGGCAGATATGGACAGGGGGCCTCGACAGGCTATGAGCAGTTCTTC. The rearrangement joins TRBV12-3 or TRBV12-4 to TRBJ2-1, with 11 bases that match TRBD1. CDR3 length: 18 amino acids. Trimming removed 8 bases from V and 8 bases from J; junction bases left unmatched: 20.

This clonotype was observed a few times. The CDR3 here is CASSLEGTRGTQYF. The CDR3 nucleotides are TGTGCCAGCAGCTTGGAGGGAACCCGGGGGACCCAGTACTTC. The rearrangement links TRBV5-8 to TRBJ2-5; possibly TRBD2 for D (5 bases). Between the trimmed V and J ends, which lost 0 bases and 7 bases, there was a span of 13 bases. The CDR3 is 14 amino acids. Germline assignment: CDR1 SGHTS and CDR2 YDEGEE. Looking up the rest from reference TRBV5-8 and TRBJ2-5 gives the full variable domain: EAGVTQSPTHLIKTRGQQATLRCSPISGHTSVYWYQQALGLGLQFLLWYDEGEERNRGNFPPRFSGRQFPNYSSELNVNALELEDSALYLCASSLEGTRGTQYFGPGTRLLVL.

Points on this clonotype: This clone may be a read error of a much larger clone one base away. This chain uses TRBV2 with TRBJ1-4; 8 bases fit TRBD1. This CDR3 comprises 15 residues. Germline V gene lookup returns CDR1 SNHLY and CDR2 FYNNEI. Germline trimming cut 10 bases from V and 6 bases from J; bases unmatched to any gene: 13. CDR3 coding DNA: TGTGCCACCAACGACAGGGGACCATCGCATGAAAAACTGTTTTTT. This codes for CATNDRGPSHEKLFF.

The DNA for the CDR3 is TGCGCCAGCAGCTTAAACAGGGAAGGGACCGGGGAGCTGTTTTTT. Encoded protein: CASSLNREGTGELFF. The chain carries TRBV5-1 and TRBJ2-2, with D tentatively TRBD1 (6 bases). The V gene's germline CDR1 is SGHRS and CDR2 YFSETQ. The CDR3 loop spans 15 amino acids. V lost 2 bases and J lost 5, with 13 bases in between.

This clonotype has a handful of counts. V gene TRBV5-4 combines with J gene TRBJ2-1; D is possibly TRBD1 (6 bases). The CDR3 extends over 14 amino acids. With 4 bases removed from V and 5 bases from J, the gap between germline ends came to 13 bases. Germline CDR1 and CDR2: SGHNT and YYREEE (reference sequence). The CDR3 protein is CASSHTGWNNEQFF. The CDR3 DNA follows: TGTGCCAGCAGCCATACAGGGTGGAACAATGAGCAGTTCTTC.

The chain combines TRBV3-1 with TRBJ1-6; tentatively, D is TRBD1 (5 bases). Trimming removed 4 bases from V and 0 bases from J, with 13 bases in between. Germline CDR1 LGHDT, CDR2 YNNKEL (reference sequence). The CDR3 extends over 17 amino acids. The CDR3 reads CASSPLRQSSYNSPLHF. The CDR3 DNA follows: TGTGCCAGCAGCCCGCTCAGACAGAGCTCCTATAATTCACCCCTCCACTTT. Variable domain in full (rest from reference TRBV3-1 and TRBJ1-6): DTAVSQTPKYLVTQMGNDKSIKCEQNLGHDTMYWYKQDSKKFLKIMFSYNNKELIINETVPNRFSPKSPDKAHLNLHINSLELGDSAVYFCASSPLRQSSYNSPLHFGNGTRLTVT.

There are a few counts of this clonotype. V usage is TRBV6-2 or TRBV6-3 and J usage is TRBJ1-1, with D tentatively TRBD1 (6 bases). The CDR3 is 16 residues long. The germline V gene encodes CDR1 MNHEY and CDR2 SVGEGT. The V end lost 4 bases, the J end lost 3 bases, and 18 bases lay between the germline ends. Here the CDR3 DNA reads TGTGCCAGCAGTTCCCCGAGGGGGGGGCTAGACACTGAAGCTTTCTTT. Translated: CASSSPRGGLDTEAFF.

Only a few counts were recorded for this clonotype. The rearrangement joins TRBV12-3 or TRBV12-4 to TRBJ2-3, with 9 positions matching TRBD2. The ends lost 3 bases at V and 11 bases at J; junction bases unmatched: 9. The CDR3 consists of 14 residues. DNA for the CDR3: TGTGCCAGCAGTTTGCCCCCGACTAGCGGCCAGCAGTATTTT. Its protein is CASSLPPTSGQQYF.